This T cell receptor beta chain was obtained from a study of neurological immune-mediated disorders. Study-level points and caveats: Expansion of TCR clones was greatest in HTLV-1-associated myelopathy and smallest in multiple sclerosis, where it fell below that of healthy controls. Across subjects, no CDR3 amino acid sequence appeared in expanded clones of more than one subject, a finding that suggested private repertoires in all groups.

The V gene end was trimmed by 5 bases and the J gene end by 3 bases; junction bases not matched to a gene: 13. The CDR3 is 17 residues long. CDR1 is SEHNR and CDR2 is FQNEAQ in the germline V gene (reference sequence). Synthesis of cDNA used 5'RACE (with 10-nucleotide random UMIs). TCRdb redid the calling of the 5' RACE reads with MiXCR, one entry per CDR3 protein. The sample includes under 70,000 distinct CDR3 sequences, under 3.5% of them seen just once. This clonotype has at least ten counts. The antigen remains undetermined. The sample was PBMCs. This chain links TRBV7-9 with TRBJ2-3; TRBD1 matches at 8 bases. This receptor was obtained from a woman aged 55-70 years with multiple sclerosis. DNA for the CDR3: TGTGCCAGCAGCCGGGACAGGCCGTACACTCGAACAGATACGCAGTATTTT. This gives the protein CASSRDRPYTRTDTQYF.